Sequencing of this TCR beta chain was carried out in a study of PD-L1 blockade in urothelial cancer. Study overall: The patients had undergone anywhere from 0 to 3 prior chemotherapy regimens. Researchers looked at the blood 3 weeks (second dose) and 6 weeks after treatment began.

Time point of the sample: pretreatment peripheral blood. Concerning this clone: Its antigen is as yet unknown.

Study outcomes and limitations: A pretreatment blood TCR clonality that fell below the median predicted better progression-free and overall survival.

The data were produced by immunoSEQ multiplex PCR, yet TCRdb's version contains in-frame clones alone and is incomplete. Found here are about 81,000 clones, approximately 86% of them singletons; the top ten hold 6.7%. Losses at the gene ends were 7 bases for V and 10 bases for J; bases not matched to a gene: 6. The germline V gene encodes CDR1 LGHNA and CDR2 YNFKEQ. This CDR3 spans 13 amino acids. The receptor comes from a man aged 35-49 years with urothelial cancer. Sample: PBMCs, taken around atezolizumab (anti-PD-L1) treatment. This chain links TRBV4-2 with TRBJ1-4, with 10 bases identical to TRBD1. CDR3 DNA: TGTGCCAGCACTGGGACAGGGGAGCGAAAACTGTTTTTT. Translated: CASTGTGERKLFF.